This TCR beta chain originates from a study of monozygotic twins with inflammatory bowel disease. Blood samples of 2 to 2.5 ml were drawn from every donor. Total RNA amounting to roughly 3,400 ng went into each TCR library. After re-calling the 5' RACE reads, TCRdb lists one entry per CDR3 protein, DNA absent. The sample table includes around 400,000 distinct CDR3 sequences. This CDR3 has 15 residues. Germline V CDR1 and CDR2: SQVTM, ANQGSEA. The sequencing input was blood. This sequence was found in a human donor with ulcerative colitis or Crohn's disease, or a healthy co-twin of an affected twin (not recorded which). The rearrangement links TRBV29-1 to TRBJ1-2. CDR3: CSVEEDGTRGYGYTF.